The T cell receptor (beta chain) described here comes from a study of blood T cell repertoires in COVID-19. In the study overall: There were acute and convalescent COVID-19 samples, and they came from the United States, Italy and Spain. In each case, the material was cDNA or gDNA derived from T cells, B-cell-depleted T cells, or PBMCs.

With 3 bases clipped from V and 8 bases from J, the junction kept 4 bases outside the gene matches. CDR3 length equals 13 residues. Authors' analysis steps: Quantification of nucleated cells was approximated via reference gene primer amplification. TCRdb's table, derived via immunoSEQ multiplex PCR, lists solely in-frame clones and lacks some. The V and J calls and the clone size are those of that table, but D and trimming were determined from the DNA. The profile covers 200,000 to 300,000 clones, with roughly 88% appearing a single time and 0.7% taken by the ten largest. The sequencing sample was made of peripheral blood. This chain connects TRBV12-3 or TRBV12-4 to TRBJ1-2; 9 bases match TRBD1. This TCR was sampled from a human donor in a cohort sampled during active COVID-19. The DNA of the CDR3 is TGTGCCAGCAGTTTTGGGACAGGGACCGGCTACACCTTC. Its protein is CASSFGTGTGYTF.